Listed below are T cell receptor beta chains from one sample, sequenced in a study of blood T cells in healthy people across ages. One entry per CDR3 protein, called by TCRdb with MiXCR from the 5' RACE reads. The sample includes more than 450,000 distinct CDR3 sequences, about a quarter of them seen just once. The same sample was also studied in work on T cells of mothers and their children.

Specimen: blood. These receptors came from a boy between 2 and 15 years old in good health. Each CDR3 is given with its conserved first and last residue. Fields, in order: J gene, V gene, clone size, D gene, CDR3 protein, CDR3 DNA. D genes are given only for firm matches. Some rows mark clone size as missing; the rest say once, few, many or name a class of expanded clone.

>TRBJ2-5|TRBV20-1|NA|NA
CSAWARQETQYF
TGCAGTGCTTGGGCCAGACAAGAGACCCAGTACTTC
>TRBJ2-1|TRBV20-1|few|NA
CSARGLGLASYNEQFF
TGCAGTGCTAGAGGCCTGGGGCTAGCGTCCTACAATGAGCAGTTCTTC
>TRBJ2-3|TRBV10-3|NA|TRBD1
CAISETDRVADTQYF
TGTGCCATCAGTGAGACGGACAGGGTGGCAGATACGCAGTATTTT
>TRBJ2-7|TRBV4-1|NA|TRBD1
CASSFGQGPSQYEQYF
TGCGCCAGCAGCTTCGGACAGGGCCCCAGTCAGTACGAGCAGTACTTC
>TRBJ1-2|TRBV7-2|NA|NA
CASLGHSLLKGYTF
TGTGCCAGCCTAGGACACTCTCTCCTAAAGGGCTACACCTTC
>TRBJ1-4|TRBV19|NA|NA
CASSPRRGPTNEKLFF
TGTGCCAGTAGTCCCCGCCGCGGGCCAACTAATGAAAAACTGTTTTTT
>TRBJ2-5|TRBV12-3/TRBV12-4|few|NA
CASSLGETRQETQYF
TGTGCCAGCAGTTTAGGGGAGACTAGACAAGAGACCCAGTACTTC
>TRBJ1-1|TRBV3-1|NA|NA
CASSQVRGANTEAFF
TGTGCCAGCAGCCAAGTAAGGGGGGCGAACACTGAAGCTTTCTTT
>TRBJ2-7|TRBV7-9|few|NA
CASSRTGQKLVDEQYF
TGTGCCAGCAGCCGAACCGGACAGAAACTTGTCGACGAGCAGTACTTC
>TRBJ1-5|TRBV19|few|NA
CASSRRGQPQHF
TGTGCCAGTAGTAGACGAGGTCAGCCCCAGCATTTT
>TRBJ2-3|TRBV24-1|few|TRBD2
CATSSAGDTQYF
TGTGCCACCAGCTCAGCGGGGGATACGCAGTATTTT
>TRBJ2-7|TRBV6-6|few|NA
CASSYSRASAYYEQYF
TGTGCCAGCAGTTACTCGAGGGCTAGCGCATACTACGAGCAGTACTTC
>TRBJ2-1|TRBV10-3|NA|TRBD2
CAISGRTSESSNEQFF
TGTGCCATCAGTGGGCGGACTAGCGAGAGCTCCAATGAGCAGTTCTTC
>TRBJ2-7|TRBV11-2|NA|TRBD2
CASSLGLAGSYERYF
TGTGCCAGCAGCCTAGGCCTAGCGGGATCGTACGAGCGGTACTTC
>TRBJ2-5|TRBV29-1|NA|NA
CSVGIGKETQYF
TGCAGCGTTGGGATCGGAAAAGAGACCCAGTACTTC
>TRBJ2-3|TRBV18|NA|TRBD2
CVSSPPGLESTDTQYF
TGTGTCAGCTCACCACCCGGACTAGAAAGCACAGATACGCAGTATTTT
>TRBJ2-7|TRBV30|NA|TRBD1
CAWGQGDYEQYF
TGTGCCTGGGGACAGGGGGACTACGAGCAGTACTTC
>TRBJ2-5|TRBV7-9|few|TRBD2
CASSTLPGTSGGAYETQYF
TGTGCCAGCAGCACCCTCCCCGGGACTAGCGGGGGGGCTTATGAGACCCAGTACTTC
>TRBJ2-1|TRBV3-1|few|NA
CASSQGGPGFF
TGTGCCAGCAGCCAGGGGGGCCCTGGGTTCTTC
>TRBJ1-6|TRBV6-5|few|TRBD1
CASKGQGGNSPLHF
TGTGCCAGCAAGGGACAGGGAGGCAATTCACCCCTCCACTTT
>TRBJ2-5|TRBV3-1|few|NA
CASRGGEEETQYF
TGTGCCAGCAGAGGTGGGGAGGAAGAGACCCAGTACTTC
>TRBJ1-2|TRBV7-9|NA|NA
CASSRFGRGQANYGYTF
TGTGCCAGCAGCCGCTTCGGGCGGGGACAAGCTAACTATGGCTACACCTTC
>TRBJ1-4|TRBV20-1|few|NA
CSARELGTNEKLFF
TGCAGTGCTAGAGAACTGGGAACTAATGAAAAACTGTTTTTT
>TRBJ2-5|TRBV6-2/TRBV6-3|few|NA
CASTPRGLYQETQYF
TGTGCCAGCACCCCTAGGGGACTTTACCAAGAGACCCAGTACTTC
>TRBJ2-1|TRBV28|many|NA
CASSLLLGNNEQFF
TGTGCCAGCAGTTTACTCCTCGGGAACAATGAGCAGTTCTTC
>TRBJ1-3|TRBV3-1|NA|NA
CASSPGTGRAIYF
TGTGCCAGCAGCCCTGGGACGGGCAGAGCCATATATTTT
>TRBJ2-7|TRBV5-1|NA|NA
CASSLLPSYEQYF
TGCGCCAGCAGCTTACTACCCTCCTACGAGCAGTACTTC
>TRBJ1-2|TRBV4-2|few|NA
CASSQEKVETGLLYGYTF
TGTGCCAGCAGCCAAGAAAAGGTCGAGACAGGCCTCCTCTATGGCTACACCTTC
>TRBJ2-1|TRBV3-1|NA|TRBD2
CASSQTPSTSGRSNEQFF
TGTGCCAGCAGCCAAACCCCTTCGACTAGCGGGAGGAGCAATGAGCAGTTCTTC